These 11 T cell receptor beta chains share one sample of origin, sequenced in a study of T cell responses to AZD1222 COVID-19 vaccine. Using immunoSEQ multiplex PCR, the repertoire was profiled, and TCRdb retains in-frame clones only, with some absent. The sample has more than 100,000 clones, 90% seen once. This specimen consisted of peripheral blood, obtained on day 0 of AZD1222 vaccination. The receptors come from an adult in good health.

This chain connects TRBV3-1 (or the pseudogene TRBV3-2) to TRBJ1-2, with D perhaps TRBD1 (6 bases). Germline CDR1 reads LGHDT; CDR2 reads YNNKEL (reference sequence). This CDR3 contains 13 residues. The V end was cut by 4 bases, the J end by 5 bases, with 11 bases between. The DNA for the CDR3 is TGTGCCAGCAGCCTCATACAGGGATATGGCTACACCTTC. Protein product: CASSLIQGYGYTF.

The V and J genes are TRBV28 and TRBJ2-7; 13 nucleotides agree with TRBD2. J lost 5 bases, V lost 5 bases, and 3 bases had no gene match. The CDR3 is 14 amino acids. In germline, CDR1 is MDHEN, CDR2 SYDVKM. CDR3 region: CASSRTSGSDEQYF. The CDR3 DNA is TGTGCCAGCAGTAGGACTAGCGGGAGTGACGAGCAGTACTTC.

The rearrangement uses TRBV6-1 and TRBJ1-5, with D unclear. The germline V gene has CDR1 MNHNS and CDR2 SASEGT. The CDR3 extends over 16 amino acids. V was shortened by 1 base and J by 4 bases, with 14 bases between the two germline ends. This CDR3 is CASSEGWGRPNQPQHF. The CDR3 DNA sequence: TGTGCCAGCAGTGAAGGTTGGGGAAGGCCAAATCAGCCCCAGCATTTT.

The rearrangement links TRBV23-1 to TRBJ2-7; D unresolved. TRBV23-1 is an ORF, with its function uncertain. The CDR3 length is 16 residues. V was shortened by 2 bases and J by 5 bases, with 19 bases between the two germline ends. This chain's CDR3 is CASSQRVGWLRDEQYF. CDR3 nucleotide sequence: TGCGCCAGCAGTCAAAGGGTGGGCTGGCTTAGGGACGAGCAGTACTTC.

About this clone itself: The same CDR3 is also encoded by other DNA sequences in this sample. The CDR3 nucleotides read TGCGCCAGCAGTTTGCAAAGCGGGAACTCAGATACGCAGTATTTT. It yields the protein CASSLQSGNSDTQYF. The chain couples TRBV5-1 to TRBJ2-3; 7 nucleotides align to TRBD2. V shed 5 bases and J 4 bases; nucleotides not matched to a gene: 10. Germline CDR1 and CDR2: SGHRS and YFSETQ. This CDR3 comprises 15 residues.

This clone was detected a few times. The V call is TRBV4-2, the J call TRBJ2-7; the D is unclear. From germline, CDR1 is LGHNA and CDR2 YNFKEQ. The V gene lost 0 bases and the J gene lost 3 bases, with 9 bases spanning the gap. CDR3 length: 14 residues. CDR3 in DNA: TGTGCCAGCAGCCAAGATTATGGCGGCTACGAGCAGTACTTC. It codes for CASSQDYGGYEQYF.

The table lists this clone with a few counts. This chain links TRBV6-4 with TRBJ2-6, with D unresolved. This CDR3 has 13 residues. Germline V CDR1 and CDR2: MRHNA, SNTAGT. Trimming took 0 bases from V and 3 from J, leaving 0 bases between them. The CDR3 here is CASSDSGANVLTF. In DNA form, the CDR3 reads TGTGCCAGCAGTGACTCTGGGGCCAACGTCCTGACTTTC.

The chain has TRBV10-3 and TRBJ1-1; D uncertain. Germline CDR1 reads ENHRY; CDR2 reads SYGVKD. The CDR3 covers 15 residues. The V and J ends lost 0 bases and 1 base respectively, with 9 bases between them. CDR3 residues: CAISESLATNTEAFF. The CDR3 bases are TGTGCCATCAGTGAGTCATTGGCAACGAACACTGAAGCTTTCTTT.

The gene calls are TRBV5-4 and TRBJ1-5; D is unresolved. V lost 7 bases and J lost 6, with 11 bases in between. This CDR3 is 12 amino acids long. Per germline, CDR1 SGHNT and CDR2 YYREEE (reference sequence). The CDR3 DNA is TGTGCCAGCTCGAGGGAGGGTCAGCCCCAGCATTTT. Its translation: CASSREGQPQHF.

The chain has TRBV6-6 and TRBJ1-6, with 9 bases that match TRBD1. V trimming: 4 bases; J trimming: 7 bases; junction bases outside the gene matches: 8. Germline values: CDR1 MNHNY, CDR2 SVGAGI (reference sequence). This CDR3 is 16 amino acids long. The DNA of the CDR3 is TGTGCCAGCAGTTCGGGACAGGGTGGCAGAAATTCACCCCTCCACTTT. Translating gives CASSSGQGGRNSPLHF.

CDR3 residues: CATSSGGNTDTQYF. CDR3 bases: TGTGCCACCAGTAGCGGGGGGAACACAGATACGCAGTATTTT. This sequence joins TRBV24-1 and TRBJ2-3; TRBD2 matches at 9 bases. Germline CDR1 KGHDR, CDR2 SFDVKD. V lost 6 bases, J lost 2 bases, and 2 bases stayed unmatched. CDR3 length: 14 residues.